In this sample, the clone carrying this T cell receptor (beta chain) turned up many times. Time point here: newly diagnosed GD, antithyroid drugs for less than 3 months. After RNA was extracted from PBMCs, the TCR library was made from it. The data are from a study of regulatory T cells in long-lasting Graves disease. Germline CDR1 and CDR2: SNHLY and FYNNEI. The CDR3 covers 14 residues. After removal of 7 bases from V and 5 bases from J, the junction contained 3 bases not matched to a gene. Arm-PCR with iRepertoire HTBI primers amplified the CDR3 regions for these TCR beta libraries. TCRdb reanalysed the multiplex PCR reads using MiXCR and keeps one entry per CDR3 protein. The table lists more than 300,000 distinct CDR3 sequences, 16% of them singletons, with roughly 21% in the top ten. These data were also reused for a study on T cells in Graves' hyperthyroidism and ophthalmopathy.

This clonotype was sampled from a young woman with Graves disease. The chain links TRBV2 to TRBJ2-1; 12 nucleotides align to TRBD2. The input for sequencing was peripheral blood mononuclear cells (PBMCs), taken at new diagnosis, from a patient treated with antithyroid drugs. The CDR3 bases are TGTGCCAGCACCAGACTAGCGGGGGACAATGAGCAGTTCTTC. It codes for CASTRLAGDNEQFF.